This T cell receptor (beta chain) is from a study of blood T cell repertoires in COVID-19. Turning to the study itself: Acute and convalescent COVID-19 specimens originated in the United States, Italy and Spain.

V dropped 1 base and J dropped 1; count of bases not matched to a gene: 4. Germline CDR1 and CDR2: MGHDK and SYGVNS. The CDR3 sequence is 15 residues long. Patients in Seattle were enrolled during active infection, then followed longitudinally. Authors' processing steps: Reference gene primer amplification gave nucleated cell count estimates. Clones were read by immunoSEQ multiplex PCR, and TCRdb kept only the in-frame ones, dropping some. The V and J calls and clone size are taken from that table; D and trimming were inferred from the DNA. The sample has approximately 96,000 clones; approximately 90% are singletons.

The sequencing input was peripheral blood. V gene TRBV25-1 combines with J gene TRBJ2-7; TRBD2 matches 7 bases. The TCR originated in a human donor with COVID-19, enrolled during active disease. The donor label of this sample is uncertain. The DNA for the CDR3 is TGTGCCAGCAGTGAATGGGAGGGTAGATCCTACGAGCAGTACTTC. Amino acids: CASSEWEGRSYEQYF.